Included here is one TCR beta chain sequence, with context. The antigen is not known. Germline V gene data show CDR1 as SQVTM and CDR2 as ANQGSEA. The CDR3 runs 13 residues. V dropped 6 bases and J dropped 7 bases, with 18 bases sitting between them. Together with a sample-barcoded 5' primer, a J-beta primer mix was included in a second PCR lasting about 7 to 12 cycles. Sequencing of every sample gave 2.5 million or more CDR3-containing paired-end reads. One entry per CDR3 protein results from TCRdb running MiXCR on the 5' RACE reads. Of fewer than 2,000,000 distinct CDR3 sequences in the sample, almost 35% were seen once. This entry belongs to a study of blood T cells in healthy people across ages. The study, taken as a whole, reports: Higher diversity, along with more naive CD4+ cells, distinguished long-lived donors from aged donors.

This clonotype originated in a woman aged 25 to 39 in good health. Sequences were obtained from blood. The chain couples TRBV29-1 to TRBJ2-5; D might be TRBD1 or TRBD2, each matching 6 bases. The chain's CDR3 is CSVEHPGGGTQYF. The CDR3 DNA sequence: TGCAGCGTAGAACATCCCGGGGGCGGGACCCAGTACTTC.